This T cell receptor beta chain is from a study of blood T cell repertoires in COVID-19. Study-level background: The United States, Italy and Spain provided the acute and convalescent COVID-19 samples. Nucleic acid was either cDNA or gDNA, and it came from T cells, B-cell-depleted T cells, or PBMCs.

A Seattle source enrolled patients during active infection and followed them longitudinally. The CDR3 is 15 amino acids. Germline trimming cut 8 bases from V and 8 bases from J; bases unmatched to any gene: 14. Germline V CDR1 and CDR2: SGHAT, FQNNGV. The authors' processing: Researchers report that nucleated cell counts were estimated from reference gene primer amplification. Assay used: immunoSEQ multiplex PCR; TCRdb lists only in-frame clones, some missing. That table gives V, J and clone size, and the DNA gave D and trimming. The data show around 340,000 clones, roughly 87% seen once. The V call is TRBV11-2, the J call TRBJ2-1; 8 nucleotides align to TRBD1. This clonotype originated in an older woman with COVID-19, enrolled during active disease. Material: peripheral blood. The CDR3 DNA is TGTGCCAGCGGACAGAGGGCAGGGGGCATCGATGAGCAGTTCTTC. Translating gives CASGQRAGGIDEQFF.